Listed below are T cell receptor beta chains from one sample, sequenced in a study of response to subunit inactivated influenza vaccine. TCRdb recomputed calls from the RT-PCR reads with MiXCR, one row per CDR3 protein. This table has about half a million distinct CDR3 sequences, approximately 24% appearing once. The material was CD4+ T cells sorted from PBMCs, obtained more than 4 days after vaccination. Receptors were obtained from a man in his fifties or sixties who received an inactivated influenza vaccine. Each CDR3 is given with its conserved first and last residue. D genes are given only for firm matches. Expanded clones are given a class, and other clones once, few, many or no size at all.

TRBV5-1	TRBD2	TRBJ2-1	few	TGCGCCAGCAGCTCGGGACTAGCGGGAAGGTCCTACAATGAGCAGTTCTTC	CASSSGLAGRSYNEQFF
TRBV6-2/TRBV6-3	NA	TRBJ2-5	NA	TGTGCCAGCAGTTACCCCGCCGGCCGGGAGACCCAGTACTTC	CASSYPAGRETQYF
TRBV7-2	NA	TRBJ2-7	few	TGTGCCAGCAGCTCCCGGTCGGAAGGAGTGAGGTTCTACGAGCAGTACTTC	CASSSRSEGVRFYEQYF
TRBV7-3	NA	TRBJ2-7	NA	TGTGCCAGCAGCCCGGGATCCTATAACGAGCAGTACTTC	CASSPGSYNEQYF
TRBV30	NA	TRBJ2-7	NA	TGTGCCTGGAGTCTTCTATACGAGCAGTACTTC	CAWSLLYEQYF
TRBV11-2	NA	TRBJ1-2	few	TGTGCCAGCAGCTCCGCTACAGGGTTTGGCTACACCTTC	CASSSATGFGYTF
TRBV6-1	TRBD1	TRBJ1-5	NA	TGTGCCAGCAGCGAGGGACAGGCCAGTCAGCCCCAGCATTTT	CASSEGQASQPQHF
TRBV6-1	NA	TRBJ2-1	NA	TGTGCCAGCACCAAAGGTTACGGTGGATACAATGAGCAGTTCTTC	CASTKGYGGYNEQFF
TRBV6-5	TRBD1	TRBJ1-3	many	TGTGCCAGCAGTTACTCCGGACAGGGTGCTGGAAACACCATATATTTT	CASSYSGQGAGNTIYF
TRBV4-1	TRBD2	TRBJ2-2	NA	TGCGCCAGCAGACCTAGCGGGGGGGCCGGGGAGCTGTTTTTT	CASRPSGGAGELFF
TRBV12-3/TRBV12-4	NA	TRBJ2-1	few	TGTGCCAGCAGTTTGGGTGGAGGGTACCATGAGCAGTTCTTC	CASSLGGGYHEQFF
TRBV20-1	NA	TRBJ1-5	NA	TGCAGTGCTAGTAGTGGAGATCAGCCCCAGCATTTT	CSASSGDQPQHF
TRBV5-5	TRBD1	TRBJ2-7	NA	TGTGCCAGCAGCTTGGGGACCCAGGGGGCGAGCTACGAGCAGTACTTC	CASSLGTQGASYEQYF
TRBV24-1	TRBD2	TRBJ2-3	few	TGTGCCACCAGTGACCAACTAGCGGGAGCGTTTGGTACGCAGTATTTT	CATSDQLAGAFGTQYF
TRBV24-1	TRBD2	TRBJ2-5	few	TGTGCCACCAGTGCGACCGGGACTAGTCGGGAGACCCAGTACTTC	CATSATGTSRETQYF
TRBV24-1	TRBD2	TRBJ2-1	NA	TGTGCCACCAGTTCTAGCGGCAACTCCTACAATGAGCAGTTCTTC	CATSSSGNSYNEQFF
TRBV18	TRBD2	TRBJ2-1	NA	TGTGCCAGCTCACCGGGACTAGCGGGAGTGAACAATGAGCAGTTCTTC	CASSPGLAGVNNEQFF
TRBV5-6	TRBD2	TRBJ2-1	few	TGTGCCAGCAGCTTGGGCGGGAGGGCAAACAATGAGCAGTTCTTC	CASSLGGRANNEQFF
TRBV20-1	NA	TRBJ2-2	NA	TGCAGTGCTAGACTGGCAGGGATGGACACCGGGGAGCTGTTTTTT	CSARLAGMDTGELFF
TRBV2	NA	TRBJ2-2	NA	TGTGCCAGCACCCCCGGGGGTTCCACCGGGGAGCTGTTTTTT	CASTPGGSTGELFF
TRBV7-2	NA	TRBJ2-3	NA	TGTGCCAGCAGCTTAGGACCCCTTGGGGGCAGCACAGATACGCAGTATTTT	CASSLGPLGGSTDTQYF
TRBV6-2/TRBV6-3	NA	TRBJ1-4	few	TGTGCCAGCGGCCCGGGGCGTGGGGCTGAAAAACTGTTTTTT	CASGPGRGAEKLFF
TRBV7-2	NA	TRBJ2-1	NA	TGTGCCAGCAGCTTAGGAGGTGCGGGGAATGAGCAGTTCTTC	CASSLGGAGNEQFF
TRBV29-1	NA	TRBJ2-1	NA	TGCAGCCTGGGGACTCCCAGTCGAGGGAGTGAGCAGTTCTTC	CSLGTPSRGSEQFF
TRBV7-2	NA	TRBJ1-1	NA	TGTGCCAGCAGCTTAGTCAGGGGCTCTGAAGCTTTCTTT	CASSLVRGSEAFF
TRBV20-1	TRBD2	TRBJ2-1	NA	TGCAGTCTTTACAAACCGGGACTAGCGACTGAGCAGTTCTTC	CSLYKPGLATEQFF
TRBV4-2	TRBD1	TRBJ2-5	NA	TGTGCCAGCAGCCTGGACAGGGACCGAGAGACCCAGTACTTC	CASSLDRDRETQYF
TRBV10-3	TRBD2	TRBJ2-5	NA	TGTGCCATCACCCAATGGCGGGGGGGAATCGAGACCCAGTACTTC	CAITQWRGGIETQYF
TRBV29-1	NA	TRBJ2-5	NA	TGCAGCGCTGGGGGAACCAGGGCAGAGACCCAGTACTTC	CSAGGTRAETQYF
TRBV28	NA	TRBJ1-1	few	TGTGCCAGCAGCTCTCGGACGGCTATGAACACTGAAGCTTTCTTT	CASSSRTAMNTEAFF
TRBV27	NA	TRBJ2-1	NA	TGTGCCAGCAGTTTAAGGGGGGATTGGGTTTACAATGAGCAGTTCTTC	CASSLRGDWVYNEQFF
TRBV4-3	NA	TRBJ1-1	many	TGCGCCAGCAGCCAAGATTTGGGCACTGAAGCTTTCTTT	CASSQDLGTEAFF
TRBV6-5	TRBD2	TRBJ2-1	few	TGTGCCAGCAGTTACCAAGGTGATAGCGGGAGACACAATGAGCAGTTCTTC	CASSYQGDSGRHNEQFF
TRBV29-1	NA	TRBJ2-7	few	TGCAGCGTTGCCCGGATTGGGAGCAGGGACTACGAGCAGTACTTC	CSVARIGSRDYEQYF
TRBV7-2	NA	TRBJ2-3	few	TGTGCCAGCAGCTTAGCGGCCCCAGGGGCCACAGATACGCAGTATTTT	CASSLAAPGATDTQYF
TRBV7-9	NA	TRBJ2-7	few	TGTGCCAGCAGCCCGACGGGACTGATAACCTACGAGCAGTACTTC	CASSPTGLITYEQYF
TRBV2	NA	TRBJ2-5	NA	TGTGCCAGCAGTGAGAACGGGACCCAAGAGACCCAGTACTTC	CASSENGTQETQYF
TRBV3-1	NA	TRBJ2-5	NA	TGTGCCAGCAGCCAAGAGGAGACAAGCCCCCTGGAGACCCAGTACTTC	CASSQEETSPLETQYF
TRBV24-1	TRBD2	TRBJ2-3	NA	TGTGCCACCAGTGGTAGCGGGAGGGCGACAGATACGCAGTATTTT	CATSGSGRATDTQYF
TRBV27	TRBD2	TRBJ2-7	NA	TGTGCCAGCAGGCCCCGACTAGCGGGCCCACCGCATAGGGACTACGAGCAGTACTTC	CASRPRLAGPPHRDYEQYF
TRBV6-1	NA	TRBJ2-1	NA	TGTGCCACCGGTCGCGATGGGTACAATGAGCAGTTCTTC	CATGRDGYNEQFF
TRBV20-1	TRBD1	TRBJ1-5	NA	TGCAGTGCTAGAGGGGACAGGGCTCAGCCCCAGCATTTT	CSARGDRAQPQHF
TRBV6-6	NA	TRBJ2-7	NA	TGTGCCAGCAGTTGGCCTGAGACAGAGCAGTACTTC	CASSWPETEQYF
TRBV5-1	TRBD1	TRBJ1-2	NA	TGCGCCAGCTCCGATGGCACAGGGGGCTATGGCTACACCTTC	CASSDGTGGYGYTF
TRBV7-9	NA	TRBJ2-7	NA	TGTGCCAGCAGCCGACTCGGACCCGAAGAGCAGTACTTC	CASSRLGPEEQYF
TRBV4-2	NA	TRBJ2-2	few	TGTGCCAGCAGCCAAGATCCGGACGGAGGGGTCGGGGAGCTGTTTTTT	CASSQDPDGGVGELFF
TRBV7-2	NA	TRBJ1-2	few	TGTGCCAGCAGCTTAGCGGCGGGGTCGCTCTTC	CASSLAAGSLF
TRBV7-2	NA	TRBJ1-2	few	TGTGCCAGCAGCCCACCAGGTTCTAACTATGGCTACACCTTC	CASSPPGSNYGYTF
TRBV7-8	TRBD1	TRBJ1-1	few	TGTGCCAGCAGCTTAGAAAGACAGGGGGTCACTGAAGCTTTCTTT	CASSLERQGVTEAFF
TRBV24-1	TRBD1	TRBJ2-7	few	TGTGCCACCAGTGATCCTTCGACAGGGGTCTACGAGCAGTACTTC	CATSDPSTGVYEQYF
TRBV24-1	NA	TRBJ2-1	NA	TGTGCCACCAGTGTAGGCTTAAGCTACAATGAGCAGTTCTTC	CATSVGLSYNEQFF